This T cell receptor beta chain emerged from a study of molecular identifiers for immune sequencing clone quantification (dated by TCRdb to 2016 to 2019). For context, the study as a whole: For a replicate experiment, the RNA from either 20,000 or 100,000 naive CD8 T cells was divided into five aliquots, and four of those aliquots went on to sequencing. The study was a methods study using CD8 T cells to benchmark molecular-identifier clustering-based TCR repertoire sequencing (MIDCIRS) and TCR RNA copy counting.

Preparation of the library involved PCR. The data were produced on an Illumina HiSeq 4000. Bulk TCR libraries were prepared as previously described, using TCR primers listed in Table S5. The Qiagen AllPrep DNA/RNA kit was used to purify total RNA. Reads from multiple sequencing runs of the same library were pooled before analysis. The original pipeline was this. Reads were retained only if the reads had an exact TCR constant sequence, and the retained reads were trimmed to 150 nt and grouped according to their 12-nt molecular barcodes. Within each barcode group, reads were sub-clustered at a 15% Levenshtein threshold, and quality-weighted consensus sequences were built per RNA molecule. Non-functional sequences were removed, as were lower-count sequences one edit away from another. On the basis of fitting two negative binomial distributions, barcode sub-clusters with fewer than 20% of the maximum read count were discarded. Using fastp trimming at Q25 and MiXCR clonotype assembly, TCRdb reanalyzed the public sequencing data and kept in-frame beta chains. Rows with a matching CDR3 protein are joined into one entry that keeps the most common DNA and genes. Here the V and J calls rest on TCRdb's processing, not on the authors' analysis. A total of 300,000 to 350,000 distinct CDR3 sequences appear in this sample, about a fifth of them only once. The ten largest clones represent over 0.7% of the sample.

The germline V gene specifies MDHEN as CDR1 and SYDVKM as CDR2. The junction shows trimming of 8 bases on V and 0 bases on J, plus 16 bases between the germline ends. From its cysteine to its phenylalanine, the CDR3 spans 15 amino acids. Solely the CDR3 DNA is kept, with 45 bases framed from the first base. Details on this clonotype: No antigen is known for it. The sample holds no much larger clone one base away, and base qualities are not on file.

Overall study results and their limits: In CMV-specific effector cells, over 98% of molecules were held by clones above 20 RNA copies, whereas under 1% of molecules were held by such clones in naive cells. Modeling estimated about 2.8 recovered TCR RNA copies per cell, compared with about ten by digital PCR, which implies approximately 30% capture efficiency. When barcode sub-clustering was omitted, TCR diversity was inflated by chimeric consensus sequences, with chimeras reaching as high as 47%. A single cell's worth of spiked-in Jurkat TCR RNA was reported detectable even among around 970,000 naive CD8 T cells. Identical TCR molecules sharing a barcode could cause highly expanded clone sizes to be underestimated. The naive libraries included spiked-in Jurkat TCR RNA (approximately 11 copies' worth), and this RNA is not part of the donor repertoire.

Naive CD8 T cell libraries were made from around 18,000 to 910,000 sorted cells using 10%, 30% or 50% of purified RNA. Naive CD8 T cells, defined as CD8+CD4-CCR7+CD45RA+, were FACS-sorted into RLT Plus buffer on a BD FACSAria II. Detection sensitivity was tested by spiking Jurkat RNA equal to about 10 TCR copies' worth into samples containing 20,000-1,000,000 naive CD8 T cells. CD8 T cells were enriched with RosetteSep CD8+ T Cell Enrichment Cocktail and Ficoll-Paque, followed by ACK red cell lysis. Material for sequencing was naive CD8+ T cells from blood, with Jurkat cell RNA spiked in. The cell subset or site label for this specimen denotes: FACS-sorted CD8+CD4-CCR7+CD45RA+ naive T cells. This sequence originates from a human donor in good health. Some libraries in this study had Jurkat cell RNA spiked in. The chain couples TRBV28 to TRBJ1-1, and TRBD1 may be the D gene, going by 5 matching bases. In nucleotide form, the sequence is TGTGCCAGCTCGCCAACGCACAGGATGAACACTGAAGCTTTCTTT. It translates to CASSPTHRMNTEAFF.